This TCR beta chain was recorded in a study of blood T cell repertoires in COVID-19. With 5 bases removed from V and 8 bases from J, the gap between germline ends came to 16 bases. The CDR3 has 14 residues. CDR1 and CDR2 (germline): SGHNT, YENEEA. Repertoires were generated with immunoSEQ multiplex PCR, while TCRdb's copy carries only in-frame clones and drops some. The sample lists 200,000 to 250,000 clones; roughly four fifths were seen once. Sequencing was carried out using PBMCs or T cells enriched from blood (not recorded which). The chain uses TRBV11-3 and TRBJ2-1, with D possibly matching TRBD2 (7 bases). The source of this sequence is a man aged 60 to 75 who had recovered from COVID-19. Here the CDR3 reads CASSPEGGYHEQFF. CDR3 nucleotide sequence: TGTGCCAGCAGCCCAGAGGGGGGGTACCATGAGCAGTTCTTC. Supplemented by reference TRBV11-3 and TRBJ2-1, the full variable domain reads EAGVVQSPRYKIIEKKQPVAFWCNPISGHNTLYWYLQNLGQGPELLIRYENEEAVDDSQLPKDRFSAERLKGVDSTLKIQPAELGDSAVYLCASSPEGGYHEQFFGPGTRLTVL.